Sequencing of this T cell receptor beta chain was carried out in a study of spatial heterogeneity in lung cancer. The table lists this clonotype with many counts. TCRdb analysed the 5' RACE reads with MiXCR anew, one entry per CDR3 protein. Among 20,000 to 30,000 distinct CDR3 sequences, 4% to 5% were seen once, and the ten largest hold more than 4%. Time point denoted: sample taken at primary tumor resection. The input material, whole RNA from tumor, nontumor lung or frozen PBMC, was sequenced unsorted. This receptor was obtained from a male donor with early-stage non-small cell lung cancer. The sample was PBMCs, taken at surgery.

The CDR3 DNA sequence: TGTGCCAGTACCCGGGACCCTGATCAGCCCCAGCATTTT. Translated: CASTRDPDQPQHF. V usage is TRBV19 and J usage is TRBJ1-5, with D possibly TRBD1 on 5 matching bases. V lost 7 bases, J lost 5 bases, and 12 bases lay in between. Germline V gene lookup returns CDR1 LNHDA and CDR2 SQIVND (reference sequence). The length of the CDR3 is 13 residues.